The 29 T cell receptor beta chains below come from one sample, sequenced in a study of cytomegalovirus exposure and HLA in healthy donors. Generated by immunoSEQ multiplex PCR, the TCRdb table keeps only in-frame clones and is missing some. The table lists about 220,000 clones, over 70% of them singletons, with around 15% in the top ten. The material sequenced was PBMCs. Source of these receptors: a woman aged 25 to 45 in good health and CMV-seropositive.

This clone appeared a few times. The V and J genes are TRBV5-6 and TRBJ2-7; D is undetermined. The ends were cut back, 7 bases at V and 0 bases at J, with 14 bases in the middle. The length of the CDR3 is 14 residues. Germline lookup yields CDR1 SGHDT and CDR2 YYEEEE. The CDR3 here is CASGRHTSSYEQYF. The DNA for the CDR3 is TGTGCCAGCGGCCGCCACACCAGCTCCTACGAGCAGTACTTC.

V gene TRBV7-3 combines with J gene TRBJ1-3; 10 bases are shared with TRBD1. The J segment lost 7 bases and the V segment lost 4 bases, leaving 1 base of the junction unmatched. The CDR3 has 13 residues. CDR1 and CDR2 from the germline V gene are SGHTA and FQGTGA. Here the CDR3 reads CASSSGQGNTIYF. The CDR3 DNA reads as TGTGCCAGCAGCTCGGGACAGGGGAACACCATATATTTT.

The CDR3 here is CASSPTGLNTEAFF. The DNA of the CDR3 is TGTGCCAGCAGCCCGACAGGCCTGAACACTGAAGCTTTCTTT. V and J are TRBV7-6 and TRBJ1-1; tentatively, D is TRBD1 (6 bases). Germline CDR1 reads SGHVS; CDR2 reads FNYEAQ. V was clipped by 5 bases and J by 0 bases, with 10 bases between them. The CDR3 is 14 amino acids.

The chain recombines TRBV9 with TRBJ2-1, with 12 bases matching TRBD2. The CDR3 has 16 amino acids. The ends lost 4 bases at V and 8 bases at J; junction bases unmatched: 10. Germline loops: CDR1 SGDLS, CDR2 YYNGEE. The CDR3 is CASSPLAGGPSDEQFF. CDR3 coding DNA: TGTGCCAGCAGCCCTCTAGCGGGAGGGCCCTCGGATGAGCAGTTCTTC. The full variable domain, in which reference TRBV9 and TRBJ2-1 provide the parts outside the CDR3, is DSGVTQTPKHLITATGQRVTLRCSPRSGDLSVYWYQQSLDQGLQFLIQYYNGEERAKGNILERFSAQQFPDLHSELNLSSLELGDSALYFCASSPLAGGPSDEQFFGPGTRLTVL.

Notes on this clone: At one end, the junction sequence differs from germline, possibly due to a read error. The chain links TRBV27 to TRBJ1-1; possible D gene TRBD1, 5 bases. This CDR3 has 16 amino acids. Germline V lookup: CDR1 MNHEY, CDR2 SMNVEV (reference sequence). The chain's CDR3 is CASKDTGSILVTGAFF. For the CDR3, the DNA is TGTGCCAGCAAGGATACAGGATCCATTCTGGTGACTGGAGCTTTCTTT.

The chain employs TRBV11-3 and TRBJ1-5; D is uncertain. Trimming removed 2 bases at V and 4 bases at J, with 9 bases between. CDR1 and CDR2 from the germline V gene are SGHNT and YENEEA. The CDR3 spans 14 residues. CDR3 bases: TGTGCCAGCAGCTTAAACGGGGTAAATCAGCCCCAGCATTTT. Translated: CASSLNGVNQPQHF.

This sequence joins TRBV5-1 and TRBJ2-5; no definite D call. The CDR3 sequence is 14 residues long. Trimming removed 3 bases at V and 1 base at J, with 10 bases between. In germline, CDR1 is SGHRS, CDR2 YFSETQ. CDR3 sequence (DNA): TGCGCCAGCAGCTCTGGACGGAGCCAAGAGACCCAGTACTTC. As protein: CASSSGRSQETQYF.

V and J are TRBV6-6 and TRBJ1-3; the D is unclear. The ends were cut back, 8 bases at V and 2 bases at J, with 10 bases in the middle. CDR1 and CDR2 from the germline V gene are MNHNY and SVGAGI (reference sequence). The CDR3 has 13 residues. CDR3 residues: CASSLVTGNTIYF. The CDR3 nucleotides read TGTGCCAGCTCTTTGGTAACTGGAAACACCATATATTTT.

The chain employs TRBV7-9 and TRBJ2-1; perhaps TRBD1 as D (5 bases). The germline V and J ends were trimmed by 8 bases and 12 bases, with 14 bases remaining between them. In germline, CDR1 is SEHNR, CDR2 FQNEAQ (reference sequence). The length of the CDR3 is 11 residues. This CDR3 reads CASSKGILQFF. CDR3 coding DNA: TGTGCCAGCTCTAAGGGGATTTTGCAGTTCTTC.

The V gene is TRBV19, the J gene TRBJ1-1, with D unresolved. Trimming took 4 bases from V and 4 from J, leaving 10 bases between them. Germline CDR1 is LNHDA and CDR2 is SQIVND (reference sequence). The CDR3 consists of 13 residues. The CDR3 here is CASSTQLTTEAFF. CDR3 bases: TGTGCCAGTAGTACTCAATTGACCACTGAAGCTTTCTTT. The full variable domain, completed using reference TRBV19 and TRBJ1-1, is DGGITQSPKYLFRKEGQNVTLSCEQNLNHDAMYWYRQDPGQGLRLIYYSQIVNDFQKGDIAEGYSVSREKKESFPLTVTSAQKNPTAFYLCASSTQLTTEAFFGQGTRLTVV.

J is TRBJ2-7 and V is TRBV5-1; D is unclear. Germline loops: CDR1 SGHRS, CDR2 YFSETQ. This CDR3 has 12 amino acids. Deletions cut 0 bases from V and 7 bases from J, with 8 bases between. The chain's CDR3 is CASSLVVGEQYF. In DNA form, the CDR3 reads TGCGCCAGCAGCTTGGTCGTGGGAGAGCAGTACTTC.

The chain recombines TRBV29-1 with TRBJ2-6; 9 bases line up with TRBD1. This CDR3 comprises 16 residues. The V gene's germline CDR1 is SQVTM and CDR2 ANQGSEA. Trimming removed 6 bases from V and 0 bases from J; junction bases left unmatched: 6. CDR3 DNA sequence: TGCAGCGTGGAGGACAGGGGTTTCTCTGGGGCCAACGTCCTGACTTTC. Its translation is CSVEDRGFSGANVLTF.

The chain is built from TRBV7-2 and TRBJ2-1; 9 bases are shared with TRBD1. V was clipped by 0 bases and J by 7 bases; unmatched bases: 4. The CDR3 loop spans 15 amino acids. Germline CDR1 SGHTA, CDR2 FQGNSA. The CDR3 sequence: CASSLAGQGLNEQFF. The CDR3 DNA follows: TGTGCCAGCAGCTTAGCGGGACAGGGTCTTAATGAGCAGTTCTTC.

The chain has TRBV4-3 and TRBJ2-3; TRBD2 might be the D (7 bases). Germline V gives CDR1 LGHNA, CDR2 YSLEER. V shed 0 bases and J shed 9 bases, with 16 bases lying between them. The CDR3 runs to 15 residues. The CDR3 protein is CASSQDWGGGRTQYF. The CDR3 DNA is TGCGCCAGCAGCCAAGATTGGGGGGGCGGGAGAACGCAGTATTTT.

This clone was recorded a few times. The chain carries TRBV5-1 and TRBJ2-7, with 8 bases aligning to TRBD2. The CDR3 is 15 residues long. Germline-derived CDR1 and CDR2 are SGHRS and YFSETQ. With 4 bases clipped from V and 4 bases from J, the junction kept 10 bases outside the gene matches. The DNA of the CDR3 is TGCGCCAGCAGCGCTTTAGCGGGACCTTTTTACGAGCAGTACTTC. Translating gives CASSALAGPFYEQYF.

The V call is TRBV5-1, the J call TRBJ2-3; D ambiguous. Germline values: CDR1 SGHRS, CDR2 YFSETQ. Trimming shortened V by 1 base and J by 2 bases, and 8 bases separated the two germline ends. The CDR3 runs to 14 residues. The CDR3 DNA is TGCGCCAGCAGCTTGTCCTATGCCACAGATACGCAGTATTTT. Protein sequence: CASSLSYATDTQYF.

This clone appeared a single time. V gene TRBV11-3 combines with J gene TRBJ2-1; D is uncertain. V was trimmed by 0 bases and J by 3 bases, leaving 15 bases between them. CDR1 and CDR2 (germline): SGHNT, YENEEA. This CDR3 is 17 amino acids long. The CDR3 protein is CASSLDGKGPIYNEQFF. The CDR3 nucleotides read TGTGCCAGCAGCTTAGATGGAAAAGGTCCCATCTACAATGAGCAGTTCTTC.

This clone was picked up one time. The chain recombines TRBV28 with TRBJ2-7, with TRBD1 identical over 10 bases. After removal of 6 bases from V and 2 bases from J, the junction contained 10 bases not matched to a gene. CDR1 is MDHEN and CDR2 is SYDVKM in the germline V gene. This CDR3 is 16 amino acids long. CDR3 region: CASSLRDRGRTYEQYF. As DNA, the CDR3 is TGTGCCAGCAGCCTACGAGACAGGGGGCGTACCTACGAGCAGTACTTC.

The chain employs TRBV10-3 and TRBJ1-1; D unresolved. V was clipped by 3 bases and J by 0 bases, with 11 bases between them. CDR1 is ENHRY and CDR2 is SYGVKD in the germline V gene. This CDR3 comprises 15 residues. CDR3 in DNA: TGTGCCATCAGTGACCCCGAGGGAGTGAACACTGAAGCTTTCTTT. Translating it yields CAISDPEGVNTEAFF.

The chain links TRBV28 to TRBJ1-2; TRBD1 matches at 9 bases. The CDR3 spans 15 residues. The V and J ends lost 4 bases and 5 bases, in that order; junction bases with no gene match: 8. The V gene's germline CDR1 is MDHEN and CDR2 SYDVKM. CDR3 in DNA: TGTGCCAGCAGTTCCCCCCCCGGACAGGGGTATGGCTACACCTTC. It codes for CASSSPPGQGYGYTF.

CDR3 sequence reads: CASRKGWDQPQHF. In DNA, the CDR3 is TGTGCCAGCAGGAAGGGGTGGGATCAGCCCCAGCATTTT. The J gene is TRBJ1-5, the V gene TRBV6-1; D might be TRBD1 (5 bases). V lost 6 bases and J lost 5, with 11 bases in between. Germline-derived CDR1 and CDR2 are MNHNS and SASEGT. This CDR3 has 13 residues.

On this clone: At one boundary the junction diverges from the germline segment, which might be a read error. The V call is TRBV5-1, the J call TRBJ2-5; D is unclear. CDR3 length equals 13 residues. Germline lookup yields CDR1 SGHRS and CDR2 YFSETQ. The CDR3 DNA sequence: TGCGCCAGCAGTACCTCCAACCAAGAGGCCCAGTACTTC. Translating gives CASSTSNQEAQYF.

This chain connects TRBV7-9 to TRBJ1-1; tentative D call: TRBD1 (5 bases). CDR3 size: 15 residues. Trimming cost V 1 base and J 4 bases, with 13 bases left between them. Germline assignment: CDR1 SEHNR and CDR2 FQNEAQ (reference sequence). CDR3 sequence reads: CASSLVSLRGTEAFF. The CDR3 nucleotides read TGTGCCAGCAGCTTAGTAAGTCTGAGGGGCACTGAAGCTTTCTTT.

J is TRBJ1-4 and V is TRBV19; 8 bases agree with TRBD1. Germline values: CDR1 LNHDA, CDR2 SQIVND (reference sequence). With 7 bases clipped from V and 3 bases from J, the junction kept 7 bases outside the gene matches. This CDR3 is built from 15 residues. CDR3 in amino acids: CASTRTGLSNEKLFF. CDR3 coding DNA: TGTGCCAGTACTCGGACAGGGTTATCTAATGAAAAACTGTTTTTT.

This clone was observed a handful of times. The chain couples TRBV5-1 to TRBJ1-5; 9 positions match TRBD1. The CDR3 runs to 15 residues. V shed 4 bases, J shed 4 bases, and the junction held 6 bases outside the gene matches. CDR1 and CDR2 (germline): SGHRS, YFSETQ. The CDR3 here is CASSMGQGGNQPQHF. The CDR3 DNA follows: TGCGCCAGCAGCATGGGACAGGGAGGGAATCAGCCCCAGCATTTT.

This chain links TRBV4-3 with TRBJ2-2; D ambiguous. Trimming left V 0 bases short and J 7 bases short, with 9 bases between. CDR1 is LGHNA and CDR2 is YSLEER in the germline V gene. This CDR3 has 14 amino acids. The CDR3 sequence is CASSQDGVGGELFF. CDR3 DNA sequence: TGCGCCAGCAGCCAAGATGGAGTTGGCGGGGAGCTGTTTTTT.

This clone was seen just once. This sequence joins TRBV19 and TRBJ1-2, with D possibly TRBD1 on 5 matching bases. The CDR3 covers 13 residues. Germline V lookup: CDR1 LNHDA, CDR2 SQIVND (reference sequence). V lost 6 bases to trimming and J lost 2 bases, with 10 bases between them. As DNA, the CDR3 is TGTGCCAGTAGCCTCCGGGACAACTATGGCTACACCTTC. It encodes CASSLRDNYGYTF. Using reference TRBV19 and TRBJ1-2 for the parts outside the CDR3, the full variable domain is DGGITQSPKYLFRKEGQNVTLSCEQNLNHDAMYWYRQDPGQGLRLIYYSQIVNDFQKGDIAEGYSVSREKKESFPLTVTSAQKNPTAFYLCASSLRDNYGYTFGSGTRLTVV.

V and J are TRBV27 and TRBJ2-2, with TRBD1 matching 7 bases. Unmatched junction bases numbered 18, after V lost 9 bases and J lost 5 bases. The CDR3 is 17 amino acids. From germline, CDR1 is MNHEY and CDR2 SMNVEV (reference sequence). CDR3 DNA: TGTGCCAGTTGGGACGAGGGGGCAGGTCAAAGGACCGGGGAGCTGTTTTTT. This sequence encodes CASWDEGAGQRTGELFF.

V and J are TRBV4-3 and TRBJ1-5, with D unclear. The V gene lost 4 bases and the J gene lost 4 bases, with 11 bases spanning the gap. CDR1 LGHNA and CDR2 YSLEER come from the germline V gene. The CDR3 length is 14 residues. CDR3 sequence: CASSLSAVNQPQHF. The CDR3 DNA sequence: TGCGCCAGCAGCCTAAGTGCAGTTAATCAGCCCCAGCATTTT.